Sequencing of this T cell receptor beta chain was carried out in a study of cytomegalovirus exposure and HLA in healthy donors. Study as a whole: Both the 100 to 150 validation repertoires and the 550 to 750 first-cohort repertoires used the same platform, as reported by a later analysis.

Study-wide points: Many donors carried some public TCRs, although rarity characterized most TCR sequences. First-cohort TCR clusters were later found to tend to co-occur in the approximately 120 validation repertoires. Some TCR beta chains (over 150 of them) were listed as cytomegalovirus-associated.

The CDR3 is made up of 15 amino acids. V lost 0 bases and J 0 bases, leaving 9 bases between the germline ends. CDR1 and CDR2 from the germline V gene are MGHRA and YSYEKL. Clones were read by immunoSEQ multiplex PCR, and TCRdb kept only the in-frame ones, dropping some. Seen here are fewer than 120,000 clones, approximately 89% observed once, and the top ten hold under 2%. Remarks on this clone: Its specificity is unknown.

V is TRBV4-1 and J is TRBJ2-7; maybe TRBD1 (6 bases). This clonotype was obtained from a young woman in good health and CMV-seronegative. Sequencing was performed on PBMCs. The CDR3 nucleotides are TGCGCCAGCAGCCAAGACGGGACACTCTCCTACGAGCAGTACTTC. Translating gives CASSQDGTLSYEQYF.